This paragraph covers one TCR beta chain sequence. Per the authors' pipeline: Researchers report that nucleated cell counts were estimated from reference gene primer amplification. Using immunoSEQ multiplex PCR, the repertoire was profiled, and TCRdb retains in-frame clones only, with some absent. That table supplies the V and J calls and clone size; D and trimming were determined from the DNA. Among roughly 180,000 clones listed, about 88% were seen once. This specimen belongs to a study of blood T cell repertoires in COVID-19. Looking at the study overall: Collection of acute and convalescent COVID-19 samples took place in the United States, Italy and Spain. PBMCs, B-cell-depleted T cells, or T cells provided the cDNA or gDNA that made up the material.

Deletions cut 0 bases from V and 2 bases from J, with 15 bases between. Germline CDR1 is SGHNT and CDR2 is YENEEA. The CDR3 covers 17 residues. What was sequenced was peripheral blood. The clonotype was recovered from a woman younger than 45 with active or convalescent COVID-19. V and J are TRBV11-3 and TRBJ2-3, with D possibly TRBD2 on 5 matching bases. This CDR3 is CASSLDRVATLTDTQYF. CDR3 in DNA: TGTGCCAGCAGCTTAGATAGGGTAGCGACCCTCACAGATACGCAGTATTTT. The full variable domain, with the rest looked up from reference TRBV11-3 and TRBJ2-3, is EAGVVQSPRYKIIEKKQPVAFWCNPISGHNTLYWYLQNLGQGPELLIRYENEEAVDDSQLPKDRFSAERLKGVDSTLKIQPAELGDSAVYLCASSLDRVATLTDTQYFGPGTRLTVL.